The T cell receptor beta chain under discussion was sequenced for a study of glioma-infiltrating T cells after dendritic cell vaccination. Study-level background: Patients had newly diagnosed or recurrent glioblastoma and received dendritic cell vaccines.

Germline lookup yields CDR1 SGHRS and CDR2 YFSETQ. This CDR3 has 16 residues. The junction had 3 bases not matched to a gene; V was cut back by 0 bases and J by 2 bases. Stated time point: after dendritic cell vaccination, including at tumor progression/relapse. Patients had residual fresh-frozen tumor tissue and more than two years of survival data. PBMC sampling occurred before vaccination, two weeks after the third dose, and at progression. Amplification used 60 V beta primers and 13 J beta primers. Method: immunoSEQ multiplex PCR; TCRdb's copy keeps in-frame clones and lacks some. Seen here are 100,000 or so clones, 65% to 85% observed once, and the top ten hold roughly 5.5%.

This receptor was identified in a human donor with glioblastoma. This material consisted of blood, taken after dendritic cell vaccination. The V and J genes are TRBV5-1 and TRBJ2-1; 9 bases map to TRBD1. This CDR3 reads CASSLVWDRAYNEQFF. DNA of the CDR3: TGCGCCAGCAGCTTGGTGTGGGACAGGGCCTACAATGAGCAGTTCTTC.